The source of this TCR beta chain is a study of cytomegalovirus exposure and HLA in healthy donors. Study-level findings and limits: Cytomegalovirus association was assigned to over 150 TCR beta chains.

CDR1 KGHSH and CDR2 LQKENI come from the germline V gene. The CDR3 region is 14 residues in length, termini included. The PCR ran on 60 Vbeta and 13 Jbeta primers. Sequenced by immunoSEQ multiplex PCR; TCRdb stores in-frame clones only, minus some. This table holds under 150,000 clones, approximately 77% found once. This clone was seen only once. Its antigen remains unknown. This CDR3 is missing its conserved last phenylalanine or tryptophan, likely due to a read error. Because the CDR3's place on the DNA is in doubt, the DNA is left out and the CDR3 is given as listed by TCRdb. The TCR comes from a woman in her 50s in good health and CMV-seronegative. The sample consisted of PBMCs. This chain links TRBV18 with TRBJ2-7; TRBD1 is the table's D call, not checked against the DNA. CDR3 in amino acids: CASSPSQNRDRVSI.